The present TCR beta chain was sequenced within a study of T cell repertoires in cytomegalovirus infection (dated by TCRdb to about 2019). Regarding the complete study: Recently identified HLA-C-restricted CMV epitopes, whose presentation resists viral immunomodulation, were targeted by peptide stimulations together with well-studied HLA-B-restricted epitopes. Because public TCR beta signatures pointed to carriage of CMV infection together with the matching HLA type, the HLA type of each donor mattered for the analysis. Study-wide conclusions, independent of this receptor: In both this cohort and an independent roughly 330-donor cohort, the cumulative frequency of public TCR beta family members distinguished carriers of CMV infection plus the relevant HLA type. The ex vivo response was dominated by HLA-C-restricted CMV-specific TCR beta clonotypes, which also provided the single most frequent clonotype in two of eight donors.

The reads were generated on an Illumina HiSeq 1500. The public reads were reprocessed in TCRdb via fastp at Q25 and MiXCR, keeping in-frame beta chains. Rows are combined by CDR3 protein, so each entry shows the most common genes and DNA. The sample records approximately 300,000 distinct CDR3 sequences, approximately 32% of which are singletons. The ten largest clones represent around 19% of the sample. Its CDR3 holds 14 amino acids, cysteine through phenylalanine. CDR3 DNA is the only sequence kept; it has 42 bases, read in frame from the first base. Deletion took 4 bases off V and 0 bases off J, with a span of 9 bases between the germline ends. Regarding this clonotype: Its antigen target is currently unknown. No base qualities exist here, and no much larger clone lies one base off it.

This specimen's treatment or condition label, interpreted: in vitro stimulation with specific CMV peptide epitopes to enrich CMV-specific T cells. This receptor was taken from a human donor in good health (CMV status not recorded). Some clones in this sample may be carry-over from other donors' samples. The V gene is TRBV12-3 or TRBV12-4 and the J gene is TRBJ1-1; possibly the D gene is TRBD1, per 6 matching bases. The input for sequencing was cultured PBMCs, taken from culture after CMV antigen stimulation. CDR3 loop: CASSSWTVNTEAFF. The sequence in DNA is TGTGCCAGCAGTTCCTGGACAGTGAACACTGAAGCTTTCTTT.